This entry lists 12 T cell receptor beta chains sequenced from one sample in a study of T cell changes during pregnancy in multiple sclerosis. TCRdb keeps only in-frame clones here, not all; method: immunoSEQ multiplex PCR. The sample yields some 46,000 clones, 85% to 95% seen once. What was sequenced was peripheral blood. These receptors originate from a female donor with multiple sclerosis, enrolled in a pregnancy study.

This chain joins TRBV19 and TRBJ2-1; D is uncertain. Trimming stripped 5 bases from V and 3 bases from J, with 14 bases between. This CDR3 contains 15 residues. Per the germline V gene, CDR1 is LNHDA and CDR2 is SQIVND (reference sequence). The CDR3 sequence: CASSPAGILYNEQFF. The CDR3, as DNA: TGTGCCAGTAGTCCGGCCGGCATACTCTACAATGAGCAGTTCTTC.

The rearrangement joins TRBV5-4 to TRBJ2-1, with no clear D. The ends were cut back, 0 bases at V and 0 bases at J, with 16 bases in the middle. There are 18 residues in the CDR3. Germline CDR1 is SGHNT and CDR2 is YYREEE (reference sequence). As DNA, the CDR3 is TGTGCCAGCAGCTTGGGGTCTCCTCCGGATAGCTCCTACAATGAGCAGTTCTTC. This sequence encodes CASSLGSPPDSSYNEQFF.

V is TRBV29-1 and J is TRBJ2-1; TRBD2 matches at 13 bases. Germline V CDR1 and CDR2: SQVTM, ANQGSEA. This CDR3 region has 15 residues. V lost 1 base and J lost 8; bases outside the gene matches: 5. Written as DNA, the CDR3 is TGCAGCGTTGAAGGGACTAGCGGGAGCTTCGATGAGCAGTTCTTC. It encodes CSVEGTSGSFDEQFF.

The chain carries TRBV28 and TRBJ1-6; weak D call: TRBD1 (6 bases). Germline V gene data show CDR1 as MDHEN and CDR2 as SYDVKM. The V end was cut by 8 bases, the J end by 15 bases, with 20 bases between. The CDR3 loop spans 13 amino acids. DNA for the CDR3: TGTGCCAGCGAAAACAGGGTCCGGTCTCTCCTCCACTTT. It codes for CASENRVRSLLHF.

This clone has just a few counts. The chain combines TRBV5-1 with TRBJ2-7; D gene unclear. Trimming shortened V by 2 bases and J by 4 bases, and 13 bases separated the two germline ends. From germline, CDR1 is SGHRS and CDR2 YFSETQ. The CDR3 length is 14 residues. DNA of the CDR3: TGCGCCAGCAGCTTCGACCCGGGCGGTTACGAGCAGTACTTC. Translating gives CASSFDPGGYEQYF.

The genes are TRBV7-2 and TRBJ2-6; D gene unclear. Deletions cut 1 base from V and 3 bases from J, with 16 bases between. Germline assignment: CDR1 SGHTA and CDR2 FQGNSA. This CDR3 contains 18 residues. CDR3 sequence (DNA): TGTGCCAGCAGCTTAGGGGTCTCGGTCTCAGTTGGGGCCAACGTCCTGACTTTC. Its translation is CASSLGVSVSVGANVLTF.

The chain recombines TRBV30 with TRBJ2-2, with TRBD2 matching over 8 bases. After removal of 3 bases from V and 1 base from J, the junction contained 4 bases not matched to a gene. CDR3 size: 15 residues. Looked up from germline, CDR1 is GTSNPN and CDR2 is SVGIG (reference sequence). CDR3 bases: TGTGCCTGGAGCCCTACTAGCGGGAACACCGGGGAGCTGTTTTTT. Protein sequence: CAWSPTSGNTGELFF.

The chain employs TRBV19 and TRBJ1-5; D remains unclear. The V gene's germline CDR1 is LNHDA and CDR2 SQIVND (reference sequence). V was trimmed by 1 base and J by 0 bases, leaving 7 bases between them. The CDR3 covers 15 residues. CDR3 loop: CASSIGGVSNQPQHF. The CDR3 DNA sequence: TGTGCCAGTAGTATAGGCGGTGTTAGCAATCAGCCCCAGCATTTT. The full variable domain, rest sourced from reference TRBV19 and TRBJ1-5, is DGGITQSPKYLFRKEGQNVTLSCEQNLNHDAMYWYRQDPGQGLRLIYYSQIVNDFQKGDIAEGYSVSREKKESFPLTVTSAQKNPTAFYLCASSIGGVSNQPQHFGDGTRLSIL.

This clone was seen just once. CDR3 amino acids: CASSPRLGDQETQYF. The CDR3 DNA sequence: TGTGCCAGCAGCCCTCGCCTCGGGGACCAAGAGACCCAGTACTTC. This chain connects TRBV7-9 to TRBJ2-5; maybe TRBD2 (5 bases). The CDR3 loop spans 15 amino acids. Trimming cost V 5 bases and J 0 bases, with 13 bases left between them. Germline lookup yields CDR1 SEHNR and CDR2 FQNEAQ (reference sequence).

The rearrangement uses TRBV5-1 and TRBJ1-1; unclear D gene. This CDR3 has 16 residues. V lost 0 bases and J lost 8, with 20 bases in between. Germline CDR1 is SGHRS and CDR2 is YFSETQ. CDR3 nucleotides: TGCGCCAGCAGCTTGGTTACCAACGGAGGGAACGGCGAAGCTTTCTTT. Its protein product is CASSLVTNGGNGEAFF.

J is TRBJ2-2 and V is TRBV29-1; 8 bases are a match to TRBD2. Germline V gene data show CDR1 as SQVTM and CDR2 as ANQGSEA. The CDR3 is 15 residues long. The CDR3 loop is CSGGREALNTGELFF. The DNA for the CDR3 is TGCAGTGGGGGGCGGGAGGCCTTAAACACCGGGGAGCTGTTTTTT.

V and J are TRBV13 and TRBJ1-5; TRBD1 agrees at 9 bases. Germline-derived CDR1 and CDR2 are PRHDT and FYEKMQ (reference sequence). The CDR3 runs to 15 residues. J was trimmed by 6 bases and V by 3 bases; bases with no gene match: 6. In DNA, the CDR3 is TGTGCCAGCAGCTTTAACAGGGGGCCGGGTCAGCCCCAGCATTTT. It is translated as CASSFNRGPGQPQHF.